The entry below describes one T cell receptor beta chain. The protocol was immunoSEQ multiplex PCR, while the TCRdb copy is restricted to in-frame clones and leaves out a portion. The table shows tens of thousands of clones, with roughly nine tenths occurring only once. This CDR3 spans 17 amino acids. CDR1 and CDR2 from the germline V gene are MNHEY and SMNVEV (reference sequence). V was clipped by 6 bases and J by 4 bases, with 21 bases between them. The data stem from a study of OX40 agonist ivuxolimab in advanced cancers. Here the sequenced sample was CD4+ or CD8+ T cells sorted from blood, taken in a trial of the OX40 agonist ivuxolimab. The TCR originated in an adult with an advanced solid tumor such as melanoma, head and neck, liver or kidney cancer. This rearrangement joins TRBV27 to TRBJ2-2; either TRBD1 or TRBD2 may supply D (7 bases each). The CDR3 region has the DNA TGTGCCAGCAGCCCTTATTACAGGGGAGGGAGCACCGGGGAGCTGTTTTTT. Its protein is CASSPYYRGGSTGELFF.